This T cell receptor beta chain originates from a study of T cell responses to AZD1222 COVID-19 vaccine. Study findings and constraints: Only a handful of AZD1222 recipients, more than 5 in all, had baseline seropositivity. Without day 14 samples, only post-peak T cell repertoires were studied.

V trimming: 4 bases; J trimming: 5 bases; junction bases outside the gene matches: 7. Germline CDR1 reads SGHNT; CDR2 reads YENEEA. This CDR3 contains 16 residues. In the case of this clone: Its antigen remains unknown.

TCRdb's table, derived via immunoSEQ multiplex PCR, lists solely in-frame clones and lacks some. The data hold about 110,000 clones, with 70% to 90% observed a single time. Sequenced material: peripheral blood, taken 28 days after the second AZD1222 dose. The gene calls are TRBV11-3 and TRBJ2-3; the match to TRBD2 covers 12 bases. The source of this sequence is an adult who received the AZD1222 COVID-19 vaccine. The DNA for the CDR3 is TGTGCCAGCAGCTCTCTAGCGGGGGGGCCGGGAGATACGCAGTATTTT. Residues: CASSSLAGGPGDTQYF.